Below, 12 T cell receptor beta chains from the same sample are listed, as sequenced in a study of tumor-infiltrating lymphocytes in primary liver carcinoma. The study extracted blood RNA from unsorted whole blood and also extracted germline DNA. Starting material of about 480 ng total RNA yielded TCR beta cDNA via a constant-region primer. Modified slightly, ARM-PCR produced TCR beta libraries over three nested multiplex PCR rounds. TRBV1-TRBV30 forward and Cbeta reverse primers drove the first two roughly 10-cycle rounds. TCRdb re-derived calls from the multiplex PCR reads in MiXCR, one entry per CDR3 protein. Here the sample spans fewer than 400,000 distinct CDR3 sequences, roughly 60% being singletons. Sequences were obtained from peripheral blood. These receptors were collected from a woman aged 25-40 years with primary liver carcinoma and hepatitis B virus infection.

The chain employs TRBV5-1 and TRBJ1-1; TRBD1 is a possible D gene (5 bases). This CDR3 has 16 amino acids. Germline V gene lookup returns CDR1 SGHRS and CDR2 YFSETQ. V dropped 2 bases and J dropped 0 bases, with 14 bases sitting between them. The CDR3 DNA reads as TGCGCCAGCAGCTTCGCGGCAGGGCCCATGAACACTGAAGCTTTCTTT. Translated: CASSFAAGPMNTEAFF.

Regarding this clonotype: A read error may produce the germline difference seen at one junction end. The chain joins TRBV11-2 to TRBJ2-1; the D gene is possibly TRBD1 (6 bases). The CDR3 is 14 amino acids. Per the germline V gene, CDR1 is SGHAT and CDR2 is FQNNGV. The CDR3 nucleotides read TGTGCCAGCAGCTTCGACAGGCTTGGCAAAGAGCGGTTCTTC. Its translation is CASSFDRLGKERFF.

This clonotype was counted many times. The chain joins TRBV6-1 to TRBJ2-7, with a weak D call TRBD2 (5 bases). This CDR3 contains 11 residues. CDR1 and CDR2 (germline): MNHNS, SASEGT. Between the trimmed V and J ends, which lost 8 bases and 3 bases, there was a span of 8 bases. The CDR3 nucleotides are TGTGCCAGCGGGAGAAACTACGAGCAGTACTTC. Translated: CASGRNYEQYF.

CDR3 residues: CASSESRASHNSPLHF. CDR3 nucleotide sequence: TGTGCCAGCAGTGAGAGCAGGGCTTCCCATAATTCACCCCTCCACTTT. The V and J genes are TRBV6-1 and TRBJ1-6; weak D call: TRBD1 (5 bases). Germline CDR1 and CDR2: MNHNS and SASEGT. The CDR3 runs 16 residues. With 3 bases removed from V and 5 bases from J, the gap between germline ends came to 14 bases.

This clonotype occurred many times. The DNA of the CDR3 is TGTGCGACCAGGGGGTCCTCCAACACAGATACGCAGTATTTT. This translates into CATRGSSNTDTQYF. The J gene is TRBJ2-3, the V gene TRBV11-2; 7 nucleotides align to TRBD1. The CDR3 loop spans 14 amino acids. Germline-derived CDR1 and CDR2 are SGHAT and FQNNGV.

In its sample, this clonotype was seen a few times. The chain combines TRBV6-5 with TRBJ2-2; a possible D gene is TRBD2 (5 bases). CDR1 and CDR2 (germline): MNHEY, SVGAGI. The CDR3 consists of 14 residues. V was clipped by 2 bases and J by 8 bases, with 12 bases between them. This CDR3 reads CASSYLGVTGELFF. The CDR3 nucleotides are TGTGCCAGCAGTTACCTGGGAGTAACGGGGGAGCTGTTTTTT.

On this clonotype itself: This may come from a read error, since a much larger clone is one base off. This chain uses TRBV6-2 or TRBV6-3 with TRBJ2-7, with 12 bases fitting TRBD2. The CDR3 is 14 residues long. Germline V gives CDR1 MNHEY, CDR2 SVGEGT. The CDR3 DNA sequence: TGTGCCAACAGTTACACTAGCGGGAGGACCGAGCAGTACTTC. Amino acids: CANSYTSGRTEQYF.

V is TRBV4-1 and J is TRBJ2-4, with a possible D match to TRBD2 (6 bases). Trimming took off 1 base at V and 12 bases at J, with 25 bases between the two ends. CDR3 length equals 17 residues. Germline V gene lookup returns CDR1 MGHRA and CDR2 YSYEKL. CDR3 in amino acids: CASSQVPGEEGRAHQYF. CDR3 in DNA: TGCGCCAGCAGCCAAGTACCTGGGGAGGAGGGCAGGGCGCATCAGTACTTC.

Points on this clonotype: Compared with germline, one end of the junction differs, possibly owing to a read error. DNA for the CDR3: TGTGCCAGCAGTCACTCGGGACTAGCGGGAGCAGAGACCCAGTACTTC. It encodes CASSHSGLAGAETQYF. This rearrangement joins TRBV6-2 or TRBV6-3 to TRBJ2-5; TRBD2 matches 14 bases. The germline gives CDR1 MNHEY, CDR2 SVGEGT. The CDR3 spans 16 residues.

The chain is built from TRBV5-5 and TRBJ2-7; tentative D call: TRBD1 (5 bases). The CDR3 spans 13 residues. CDR1 SGHKS and CDR2 YYEKEE come from the germline V gene (reference sequence). V shed 1 base and J shed 2 bases, with 7 bases lying between them. The CDR3 DNA reads TGTGCCAGCAGCTTGTGGGGCACCTACGAGCAGTACTTC. It specifies CASSLWGTYEQYF.

In regard to this clonotype: This may be a read error, as it is one base from a much larger clone. The chain is built from TRBV6-5 and TRBJ1-2, with D perhaps TRBD1 (5 bases). The CDR3 runs to 12 residues. The germline V and J ends were trimmed by 5 bases and 5 bases, with 9 bases remaining between them. Germline assignment: CDR1 MNHEY and CDR2 SVGAGI. CDR3 in DNA: TGTGCCAGCAGTGACAGTGCTTATGGCTACACCTTC. Translated: CASSDSAYGYTF.

Note on this clonotype: The junction differs from germline at one of its ends, possibly a read error. The CDR3 reads CASSLQFGQLQHF. DNA of the CDR3: TGTGCCAGCAGCCTCCAATTTGGTCAGCTCCAGCATTTT. The chain employs TRBV6-2 or TRBV6-3 and TRBJ1-5; D is ambiguous. Germline V gives CDR1 MNHEY, CDR2 SVGEGT. This CDR3 spans 13 amino acids.